This T cell receptor beta chain was found in a study of PD-L1 blockade in urothelial cancer (dated by TCRdb to about 2017). About the investigation overall: Every patient began therapy in about 2014 and was given atezolizumab 1,200 mg intravenously every 3 weeks. Blood samples gave median yields of about 150,000 T cells and 82,636 unique TCRs, along with a median clonality of 0.080. Whole exome sequencing and RNA sequencing of pretreatment tumors were performed alongside TCR sequencing in the same patients. Patients had an ECOG performance status of 0 or 1 and had received between 0 and 3 prior chemotherapy regimens. Under ten patients reached durable clinical benefit, while 20 patients did not. Durable clinical benefit meant progression-free survival longer than 6 months, and TCR features were also tested against progression-free and overall survival. Pretreatment tumor samples, along with matched peripheral blood serially collected before and after atezolizumab treatment, were subjected to TCR sequencing. About 85% of the roughly 29 patients were identified as males with urothelial cancer of bladder origin, and a prior smoking history was reported by 18 of 29 patients. Over 28 patients had pretreatment blood TCR-seq, some 25 had at least one posttreatment blood collection, and some 25 had tumor TCR-seq. The study, an exploratory multi-omic analysis, examined somatic, immune and clinical correlates of response to PD-L1 blockade with atezolizumab in urothelial cancer. Blood samples were analyzed at two time points: 3 weeks after treatment start (second dose) and 6 weeks after treatment start. The research as a whole found: A pretreatment peripheral blood TCR clonality below the median was linked to improved progression-free and overall survival. Greater expansion of tumor-associated TCR clones in peripheral blood 3 weeks after the start of treatment was observed in patients with durable benefit (n of about 21, p = 0.022). Because the sample size was small (n ≈ 28) and many of the analyses were exploratory, the results are meant to be hypothesis-generating.

The time point label for this specimen denotes: pretreatment peripheral blood. The cohort comprised fewer than 35 patients with locally advanced or metastatic urothelial carcinoma treated at Memorial Sloan Kettering on a trial protocol. Peripheral blood mononuclear cells were collected pretreatment and during treatment, at between 1 and 8 total time points per patient. The Qiagen DNeasy Blood extraction kit was used to purify genomic DNA from total PBMCs and tumor samples. PBMCs were collected pretreatment and during treatment and were isolated and stored as previously described. To estimate absolute template abundance from read counts, synthetic TCR analog templates were spiked into each PCR. The immunoSEQ assay used bias-controlled V and J gene primers to amplify TCRbeta CDR3 regions from genomic DNA. Sequencing of rearranged TCRbeta segments was done at approximately 20X coverage. The authors processed their data as follows. Clustering was used to correct sequencing errors, and CDR3s were annotated against IMGT so that V, D and J genes could be assigned. Downstream analyses used only productive TCRbeta rearrangements, leaving out any out-of-frame or stop-codon sequences. To compute clonality, Shannon entropy was normalized by the log of the number of unique productive sequences and then subtracted from one. Clones differing between time points or between blood and tumor were identified using Fisher's exact test with Benjamini-Hochberg correction, with an adjusted p below 0.01 applied as the threshold. This is the immuneACCESS table as TCRdb keeps it, with only in-frame sequences that have V and J called. A part of the clones is gone; compared with another copy, unresolved V genes explain less than half, and the rest is unexplained. The V and J calls and the clone size are those of that table, but D and trimming were determined from the DNA. Present in this sample are about 70,000 clones, under 90% of which were seen just once. The top ten hold more than 3.5% of the sample.

Note on this clone: What this receptor recognizes is not known. The input lacks base qualities; no much larger clone sits a single base away.

The germline V gene encodes CDR1 SSHAT and CDR2 FNYEAQ (reference sequence). V has 4 bases trimmed and J has 3 bases trimmed; junction bases matching no gene number 6. Reading from cysteine to phenylalanine, the CDR3 counts 16 amino acids. Of all the DNA, just the CDR3 is kept, 48 bases in frame from base 1. The sample here was PBMCs, taken around atezolizumab (anti-PD-L1) treatment. The origin of this receptor is a man aged 65-85 years with urothelial cancer. The chain joins TRBV7-7 to TRBJ2-1; the junction holds 10 bases that match TRBD2. CDR3 loop: CASSSPGTSDYNEQFF. The base sequence is TGTGCCAGCAGCTCCCCCGGGACTAGCGACTACAATGAGCAGTTCTTC.